This T cell receptor beta chain was captured by sequencing in a study of identical twins. Broader study findings: Rather than following the same donors, the conclusions depended on cross-sectional statistical analysis.

The length of the CDR3 is 14 residues. With 4 bases removed from V and 5 bases from J, the gap between germline ends came to 13 bases. The germline V gene encodes CDR1 SGDLS and CDR2 YYNGEE. Regarding this clonotype: What it binds is unknown.

One entry per CDR3 protein, called by TCRdb with MiXCR from the 5' RACE reads. The data contain fewer than 900,000 distinct CDR3 sequences, roughly 20% of them singletons. These same records also appear under a second study, on T cells expressing NK-cell markers. That work adds: One of the eight sequenced donors was seronegative, whereas the other seven were HCMV-seropositive. There were several donors in whom these clonotypes also led the CD3+CD56-NKG2C+ fraction.

The material sequenced was PBMCs. This sequence joins TRBV9 and TRBJ2-1; weak D call: TRBD1 (5 bases). The receptor comes from a woman aged 18-35 years in good health. For the CDR3, the DNA is TGTGCCAGCAGCCCGAGAGACAGAAACAATGAGCAGTTCTTC. The encoded protein is CASSPRDRNNEQFF.